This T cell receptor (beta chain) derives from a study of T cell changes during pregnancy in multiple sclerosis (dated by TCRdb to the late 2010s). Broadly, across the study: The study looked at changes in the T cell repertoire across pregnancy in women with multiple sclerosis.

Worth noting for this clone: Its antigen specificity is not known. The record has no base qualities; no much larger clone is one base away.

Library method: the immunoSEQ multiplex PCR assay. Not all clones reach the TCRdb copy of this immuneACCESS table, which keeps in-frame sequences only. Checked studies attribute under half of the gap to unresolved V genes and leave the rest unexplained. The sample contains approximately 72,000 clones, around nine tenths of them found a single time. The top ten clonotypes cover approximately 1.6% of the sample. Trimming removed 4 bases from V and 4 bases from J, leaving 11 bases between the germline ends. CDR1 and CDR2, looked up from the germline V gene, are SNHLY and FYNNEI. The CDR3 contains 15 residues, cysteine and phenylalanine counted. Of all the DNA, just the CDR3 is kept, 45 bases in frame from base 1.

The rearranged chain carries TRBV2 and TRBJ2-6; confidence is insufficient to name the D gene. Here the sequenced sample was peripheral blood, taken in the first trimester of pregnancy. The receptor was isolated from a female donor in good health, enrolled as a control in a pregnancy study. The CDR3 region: CASSVGGLGANVLTF. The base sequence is TGTGCCAGCAGTGTAGGTGGGCTCGGGGCCAACGTCCTGACTTTC.